This T cell receptor beta chain is drawn from a study of blood T cell repertoires in COVID-19. Study in general: Acute-phase and convalescent COVID-19 samples originated in the United States, Italy and Spain. From T cells, B-cell-depleted T cells, or PBMCs came the material, which was cDNA or gDNA.

CDR3 length equals 13 residues. Trimming left V 5 bases short and J 4 bases short, with 11 bases between. Germline V gene sequence: CDR1 MNHEY, CDR2 SVGAGI. Original processing methods: For nucleated cells, counts were estimated from reference gene primer amplification. Sequencing used immunoSEQ multiplex PCR; TCRdb keeps in-frame clones, though not all of them. V and J calls and clone size are copied from that table; D and trimming were computed from the DNA. Seen here are approximately 240,000 clones, 70% to 90% observed once, and the top ten hold around 2.2%. Comments on this clone: The identical CDR3 is also encoded by other nucleotide sequences in the sample.

The gene calls are TRBV6-5 and TRBJ1-2; possible D gene TRBD1, 6 bases. This receptor was taken from a woman between 35 and 50 years old who had recovered from COVID-19. Specimen: peripheral blood. The CDR3 here is CASSQQGSYGYTF. Written as DNA, the CDR3 is TGTGCCAGCAGTCAACAGGGTAGCTATGGCTACACCTTC.